The entry below describes one TCR beta chain. As the sequencing template, cDNA was produced by extracting RNA and reverse transcribing it. TCRdb keeps only in-frame clones here, not all; method: immunoSEQ multiplex PCR. This sample has some 42,000 clones; around nine tenths occur once, and the top ten carry over 15%. This entry comes from a study of CD8+ T cells in alopecia areata. The CDR3 spans 14 residues. Unmatched junction bases numbered 1, after V lost 3 bases and J lost 7 bases. As for treatment: oral pan-JAK inhibitor, 5-10 mg twice daily. This receptor was obtained from a human donor with alopecia areata. The chain combines TRBV23-1 with TRBJ2-2; 11 nucleotides line up with TRBD1. TRBV23-1 is an open reading frame whose function is uncertain. This material consisted of CD8+ T cells sorted from blood, taken at week 24, from a patient treated with tofacitinib. The CDR3 sequence: CASSQGQGVGELFF. For the CDR3, the DNA is TGCGCCAGCAGTCAGGGACAGGGGGTCGGGGAGCTGTTTTTT.